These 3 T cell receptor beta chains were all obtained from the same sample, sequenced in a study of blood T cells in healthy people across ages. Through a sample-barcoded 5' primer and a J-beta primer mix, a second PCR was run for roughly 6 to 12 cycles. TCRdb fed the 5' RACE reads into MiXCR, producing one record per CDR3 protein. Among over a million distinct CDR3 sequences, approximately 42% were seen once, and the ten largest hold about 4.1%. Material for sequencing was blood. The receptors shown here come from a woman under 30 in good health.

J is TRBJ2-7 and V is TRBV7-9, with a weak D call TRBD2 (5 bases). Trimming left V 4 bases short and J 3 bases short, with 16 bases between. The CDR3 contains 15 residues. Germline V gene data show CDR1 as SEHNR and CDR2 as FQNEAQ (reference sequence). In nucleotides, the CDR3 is TGTGCCAGCAGCTCGGACTTAGAGCGGTACTACGAGCAGTACTTC. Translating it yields CASSSDLERYYEQYF.

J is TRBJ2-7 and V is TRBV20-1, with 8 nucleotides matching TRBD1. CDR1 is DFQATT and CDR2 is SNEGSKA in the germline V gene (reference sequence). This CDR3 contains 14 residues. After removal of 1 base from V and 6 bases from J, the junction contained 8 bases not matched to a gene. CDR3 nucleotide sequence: TGCAGTGCTAGAGTGGCAGGGGGCCAGTCCGAGCAGTACTTC. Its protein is CSARVAGGQSEQYF.

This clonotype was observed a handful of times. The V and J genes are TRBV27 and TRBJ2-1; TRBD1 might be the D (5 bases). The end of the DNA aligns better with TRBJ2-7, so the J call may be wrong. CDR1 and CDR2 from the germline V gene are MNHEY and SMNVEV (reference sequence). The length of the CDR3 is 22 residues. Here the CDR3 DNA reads TGTGCCAGCAGTTTAAATTTTCCCCGACGCAGGGATGGAGTTATGTCCTACAATGAGCAGTACTTC. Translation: CASSLNFPRRRDGVMSYNEQYF.